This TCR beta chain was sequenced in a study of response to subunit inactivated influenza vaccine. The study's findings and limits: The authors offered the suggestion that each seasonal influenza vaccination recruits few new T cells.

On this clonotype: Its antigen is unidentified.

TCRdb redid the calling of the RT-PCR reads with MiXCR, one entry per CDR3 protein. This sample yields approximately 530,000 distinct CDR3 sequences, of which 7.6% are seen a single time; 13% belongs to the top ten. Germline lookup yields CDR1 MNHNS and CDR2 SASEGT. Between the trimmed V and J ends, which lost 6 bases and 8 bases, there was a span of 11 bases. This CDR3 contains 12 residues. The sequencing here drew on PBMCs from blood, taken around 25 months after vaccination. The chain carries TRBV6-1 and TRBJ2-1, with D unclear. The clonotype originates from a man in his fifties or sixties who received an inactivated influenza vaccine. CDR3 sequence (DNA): TGTGCCAGCAGGGACCTTCGGGATGAGCAGTTCTTC. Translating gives CASRDLRDEQFF.